These T cell receptor beta chains were read from a single sample in a study of T cells after somatic rescue of genetic block. TCRdb's copy holds only in-frame clones and misses some; the assay was immunoSEQ multiplex PCR. The data contain tens of thousands of clones, roughly 90% of them seen just once; the ten biggest clones take up 2.8%. The specimen was peripheral blood mononuclear cells (PBMCs). All receptors derive from a man in his thirties or forties. Each CDR3 is given with its conserved first and last residue. A D gene is named only where the DNA matches it firmly. Clone size is shown for a subset of rows, as once, few, many or a class of expanded clone.

clone_size j_call d_call v_call cdr3_aa cdr3_nt
few TRBJ1-5 TRBD1 TRBV28 CASRDRAHQPQHF TGTGCCAGCAGGGACAGGGCCCATCAGCCCCAGCATTTT
NA TRBJ2-1 NA TRBV28 CASSILEHEQFF TGTGCCAGCAGTATACTAGAGCATGAGCAGTTCTTC
NA TRBJ2-2 NA TRBV12-2 CASRLQGTGELFF TGTGCAAGTCGCTTACAGGGCACCGGGGAGCTGTTTTTT
NA TRBJ2-3 NA TRBV11-2 CASSPRGGTGPDTQYF TGTGCCAGCAGCCCCCGGGGGGGGACAGGGCCAGATACGCAGTATTTT
NA TRBJ1-6 NA TRBV27 CASSFGSYNSPLHF TGTGCCAGCAGTTTCGGCTCCTATAATTCACCCCTCCACTTT
NA TRBJ2-1 NA TRBV9 CASSVEDSTEQFF TGTGCCAGCAGCGTAGAGGATAGCACTGAGCAGTTCTTC
few TRBJ2-1 NA TRBV19 CASSRPGAMGNEQFF TGTGCCAGTAGCCGACCGGGGGCAATGGGCAATGAGCAGTTCTTC
NA TRBJ2-5 TRBD2 TRBV5-6 CASSLGGGQETQYF TGTGCCAGCAGCTTGGGCGGGGGACAAGAGACCCAGTACTTC
NA TRBJ2-5 TRBD1 TRBV7-6 CASSIGQAVEETQYF TGTGCCAGCAGCATAGGACAGGCAGTGGAGGAGACCCAGTACTTC
NA TRBJ1-1 TRBD1 TRBV5-1 CASSLNRQGAITEAFF TGCGCCAGCAGCTTGAATCGACAGGGGGCCATCACTGAAGCTTTCTTT
NA TRBJ2-1 TRBD2 TRBV19 CASSTRRLAGYNEQFF TGTGCCAGTAGTACACGTCGGCTAGCGGGTTACAATGAGCAGTTCTTC
NA TRBJ1-3 NA TRBV7-8 CASSLVGDSGNTIYF TGTGCCAGCAGCTTAGTTGGTGACTCTGGAAACACCATATATTTT
NA TRBJ1-1 TRBD1 TRBV6-5 CASSLNRGDTEAFF TGTGCCAGCAGCCTAAACAGGGGCGACACTGAAGCTTTCTTT
NA TRBJ1-1 NA TRBV6-6 CASNRRGSTEAFF TGTGCCAGCAATCGGCGGGGTAGTACTGAAGCTTTCTTT
NA TRBJ2-7 TRBD1 TRBV2 CASSGHRQGGYEQYF TGTGCCAGCAGTGGCCACCGACAGGGGGGGTATGAGCAGTACTTC
NA TRBJ2-3 NA TRBV10-3 CAISEARGPDTQYF TGTGCCATCAGTGAGGCACGGGGCCCAGATACGCAGTATTTT
once TRBJ2-2 NA TRBV11-3 CASRPGHSNTGELFF TGTGCCAGCAGACCGGGACATTCGAACACCGGGGAGCTGTTTTTT
NA TRBJ2-5 NA TRBV25-1 CASRQQETQYF TGTGCCAGCAGGCAGCAAGAGACCCAGTACTTC
NA TRBJ1-1 TRBD1 TRBV7-9 CASSGDRGGTEAFF TGTGCCAGCAGCGGGGACAGGGGCGGCACTGAAGCTTTCTTT
NA TRBJ1-1 TRBD1 TRBV29-1 CSAGQGLNTEAFF TGCAGCGCTGGACAGGGGCTGAACACTGAAGCTTTCTTT
NA TRBJ2-7 NA TRBV27 CASSWSAAYEQYF TGTGCCAGCAGTTGGTCTGCAGCGTACGAGCAGTACTTC
NA TRBJ2-7 NA TRBV5-4 CASTDYAGEQYF TGTGCCAGCACGGACTATGCGGGCGAGCAGTACTTC
NA TRBJ2-5 NA TRBV27 CASSLNGGRQETQYF TGTGCCAGCAGTTTAAATGGGGGCCGCCAAGAGACCCAGTACTTC